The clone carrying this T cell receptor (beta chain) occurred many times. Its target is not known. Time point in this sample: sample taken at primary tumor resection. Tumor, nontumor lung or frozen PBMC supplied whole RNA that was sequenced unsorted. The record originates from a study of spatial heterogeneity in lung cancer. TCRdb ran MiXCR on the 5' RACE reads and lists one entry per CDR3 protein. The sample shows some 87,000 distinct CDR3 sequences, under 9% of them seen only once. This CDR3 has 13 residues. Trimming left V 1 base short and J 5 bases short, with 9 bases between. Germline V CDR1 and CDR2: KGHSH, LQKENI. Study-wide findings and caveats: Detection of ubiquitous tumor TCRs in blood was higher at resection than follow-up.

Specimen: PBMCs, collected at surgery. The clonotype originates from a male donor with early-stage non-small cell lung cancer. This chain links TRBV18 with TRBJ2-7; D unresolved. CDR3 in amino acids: CASSPQGGDEQYF. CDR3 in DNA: TGTGCCAGCTCACCACAGGGTGGCGACGAGCAGTACTTC.